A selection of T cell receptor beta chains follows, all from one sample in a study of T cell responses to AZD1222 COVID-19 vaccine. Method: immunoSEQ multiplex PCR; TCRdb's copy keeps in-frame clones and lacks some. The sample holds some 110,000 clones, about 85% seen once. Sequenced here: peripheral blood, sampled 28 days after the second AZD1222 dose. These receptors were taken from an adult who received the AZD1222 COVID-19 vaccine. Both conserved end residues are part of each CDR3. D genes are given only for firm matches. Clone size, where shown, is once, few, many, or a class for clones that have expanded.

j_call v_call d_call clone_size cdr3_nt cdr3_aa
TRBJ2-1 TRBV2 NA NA TGTGCCAGTCGGTGGGGGGCCCCGGCCAATGAGCAGTTCTTC CASRWGAPANEQFF
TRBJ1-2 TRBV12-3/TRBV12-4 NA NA TGTGCCAGCAGTTTTGGGGATGGCTACACCTTC CASSFGDGYTF
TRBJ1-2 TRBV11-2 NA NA TGTGCCAGCAGCTTAGCTACCGGACTGGATGGCTACACCTTC CASSLATGLDGYTF
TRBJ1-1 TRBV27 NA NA TGTGCCAGCAGTTTAAGGAGACAGCAGACTGAAGCTTTCTTT CASSLRRQQTEAFF
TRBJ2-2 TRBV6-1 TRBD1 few TGTGCCAGCAGTGAGGGACAGGGGGTGTTTGGCGGGGAGCTGTTTTTT CASSEGQGVFGGELFF
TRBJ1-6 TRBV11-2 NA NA TGTGCCAGCAGCTGGGGGGAGGGCCGGTTGGGGAATTCACCCCTCCACTTT CASSWGEGRLGNSPLHF
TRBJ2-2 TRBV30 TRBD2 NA TGTGCCTGGAGTGACTTGTTCTTAGCGGGTGACGGGGAGCTGTTTTTT CAWSDLFLAGDGELFF
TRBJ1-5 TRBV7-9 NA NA TGTGCCAGCAGCGACAGCACGACTAGCAATCAGCCCCAGCATTTT CASSDSTTSNQPQHF
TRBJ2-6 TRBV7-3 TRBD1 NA TGTGCCAGCAGCTACGGACAGGGGAGCGGGGCCAACGTCCTGACTTTC CASSYGQGSGANVLTF
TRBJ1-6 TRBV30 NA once TGTGCCTGGAATCTTCAGGGTGCCAATTCACCCCTCCACTTT CAWNLQGANSPLHF
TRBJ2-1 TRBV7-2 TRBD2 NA TGTGCCAGCAGCTTCCCGACTAGCGGGGGGGTGAATGAGCAGTTCTTC CASSFPTSGGVNEQFF
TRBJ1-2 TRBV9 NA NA TGTGCCAGCAGCGTAGGGCCCGATCGGGGGGCGTTTGACTATGGCTACACCTTC CASSVGPDRGAFDYGYTF
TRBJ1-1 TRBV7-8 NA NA TGTGCCAGCAGCTCAGGACAGAGCGGGTGGACTGAAGCTTTCTTT CASSSGQSGWTEAFF
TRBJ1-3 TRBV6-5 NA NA TGTGCCACTCGACAGTCTGGAAACACCATATATTTT CATRQSGNTIYF
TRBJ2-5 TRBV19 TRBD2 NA TGTGCCAGTAGCAGCGGGGGACACCAAGAGACCCAGTACTTC CASSSGGHQETQYF
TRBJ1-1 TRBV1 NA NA TGCACCAGCAGCCAAGACGGGAAGGGAACGTTGAGGCCTGAAGCTTTCTTT CTSSQDGKGTLRPEAFF
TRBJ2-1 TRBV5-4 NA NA TGTGCCAGCAGCCCGGGCCCGAGCTCCTACAATGAGCAGTTCTTC CASSPGPSSYNEQFF
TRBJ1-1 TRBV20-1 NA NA TGCAGTGCTAGTTTAGGCAGGAGGACTGAAGCTTTCTTT CSASLGRRTEAFF
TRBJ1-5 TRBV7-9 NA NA TGTGCCAGCAGCTTAGAGCCAGGCAATCAGCCCCAGCATTTT CASSLEPGNQPQHF
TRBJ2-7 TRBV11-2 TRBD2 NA TGTGCCAGCAGCTTAGTTAGTGGGGGGGTAGCGGGAACATTCGAGCAGTACTTC CASSLVSGGVAGTFEQYF
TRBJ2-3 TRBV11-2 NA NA TGTGCCAGCAGCTCGTTAACGGTGGGCACAGATACGCAGTATTTT CASSSLTVGTDTQYF
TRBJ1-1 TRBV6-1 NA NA TGTGCCAGCAAAATACAGGGTCAAGGTGGCACTGAAGCTTTCTTT CASKIQGQGGTEAFF
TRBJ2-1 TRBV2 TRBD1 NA TGTGCCAGCAGTAGGACAGGGGCCAATGAGCAGTTCTTC CASSRTGANEQFF
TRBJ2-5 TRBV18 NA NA TGTGCCAGCTCACGAAGGGGCGGGCCTGGATCCCAAGAGACCCAGTACTTC CASSRRGGPGSQETQYF
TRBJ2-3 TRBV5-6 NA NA TGTGCCAGCAGCTTGGGAGGGAATACGCAGTATTTT CASSLGGNTQYF
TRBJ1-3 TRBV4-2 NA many TGTGCCAGCAGCCAAGCACTACCTAGGGACACCATATATTTT CASSQALPRDTIYF
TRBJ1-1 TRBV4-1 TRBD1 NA TGCGCCAGCAGCTCACCACTCTCCAACAGGGGGTTCTATGAAGCTTTCTTT CASSSPLSNRGFYEAFF
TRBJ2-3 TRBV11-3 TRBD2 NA TGTGCCAGCAGCTTAGGCCCAGCGGGGGCCTTAACAGATACGCAGTATTTT CASSLGPAGALTDTQYF
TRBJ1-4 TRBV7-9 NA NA TGTGCCAGCAGCGCAAATGAAAAACTGTTTTTT CASSANEKLFF
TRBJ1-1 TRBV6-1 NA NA TGTGCCAGCAGTGACGAGCTTGGGACTGAAGCTTTCTTT CASSDELGTEAFF
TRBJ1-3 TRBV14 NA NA TGTGCCAGCAGCCAAGTAGGGGCGGCTGGAAACACCATATATTTT CASSQVGAAGNTIYF
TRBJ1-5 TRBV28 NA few TGTGCCAGTGGTCCACCCACCCGGGGACATCAGCCCCAGCATTTT CASGPPTRGHQPQHF
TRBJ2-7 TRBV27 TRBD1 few TGTGCCAGCAGTGTTAACAGGGGCGAGCAGTACTTC CASSVNRGEQYF
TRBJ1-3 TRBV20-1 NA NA TGCAGTGCTAGTCCCTCACTCCAGACGCCTTCGGGCACCATATATTTT CSASPSLQTPSGTIYF
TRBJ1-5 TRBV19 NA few TGTGCCAGTAGTCACAGCAATCAGCCCCAGCATTTT CASSHSNQPQHF
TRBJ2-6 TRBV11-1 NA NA TGTGCCAGCAGCAGAGCGGGACAGGAAGACCTGACTTTC CASSRAGQEDLTF
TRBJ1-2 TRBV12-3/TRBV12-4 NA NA TGTGCCAGCAGTCCGACGACAGGAGGCTACACCTTC CASSPTTGGYTF
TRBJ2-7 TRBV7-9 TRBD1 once TGTGCCAGCAGCTTAGGGGGACAGGACTACGAGCAGTACTTC CASSLGGQDYEQYF
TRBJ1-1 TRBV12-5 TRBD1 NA TGTGCTAGTGGTGACAGGACAGGGGAAGCTTTCTTT CASGDRTGEAFF
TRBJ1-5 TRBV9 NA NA TGTGCCAGCAGCGTAGGGCCTGAGGGCAATCAGCCCCAGCATTTT CASSVGPEGNQPQHF
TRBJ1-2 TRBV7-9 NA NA TGTGCCAGCAGCTCACCACCCGGACAGACAGTGATCTATGGCTACACCTTC CASSSPPGQTVIYGYTF
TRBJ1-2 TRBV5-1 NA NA TGCGCCAGCAGCCCCGGGACGGCTTCTGGAAACTATGGCTACACCTTC CASSPGTASGNYGYTF
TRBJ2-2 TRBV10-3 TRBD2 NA TGTGCCATCAGTGGCCTAGCGGGGGGATCGAACACCGGGGAGCTGTTTTTT CAISGLAGGSNTGELFF
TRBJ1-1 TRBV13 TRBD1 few TGTGCCAGCAGCGCGCGCCTAGGGACAGGGCGGGGAATAGACACTGAAGCTTTCTTT CASSARLGTGRGIDTEAFF
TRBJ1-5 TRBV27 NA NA TGTGCCAGCAGTTTATGGGGGAATGGCAATCAGCCCCAGCATTTT CASSLWGNGNQPQHF
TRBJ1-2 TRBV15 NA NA TGTGCCACCAGACGAGCGGGGGCTAACTATGGCTACACCTTC CATRRAGANYGYTF
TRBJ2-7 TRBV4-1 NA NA TGCGCCAGCAGCTACAATGGGGCCAATACCTACGAGCAGTACTTC CASSYNGANTYEQYF
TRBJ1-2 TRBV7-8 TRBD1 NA TGTGCCAGCAGCTTCCAGGGGGACTATGGCTACACCTTC CASSFQGDYGYTF
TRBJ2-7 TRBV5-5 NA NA TGTGCCAGCAGCTTGTCGAGCCCAGAGGTCTCCTACGAGCAGTACTTC CASSLSSPEVSYEQYF
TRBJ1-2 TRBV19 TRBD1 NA TGTGCCAGTAGTGAGACAGGGGCATATGGCTACACCTTC CASSETGAYGYTF
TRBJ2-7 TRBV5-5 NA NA TGTGCCAGCAGCTTCTTACGGATCTACGAGCAGTACTTC CASSFLRIYEQYF
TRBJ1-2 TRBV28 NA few TGTGCCAGCAGTAGTACGTCGGCCCGATATGGCTACACCTTC CASSSTSARYGYTF
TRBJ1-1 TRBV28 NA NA TGTGCCAGCAGTTCGGACCTTACAATTAGGGCTTTCTTT CASSSDLTIRAFF
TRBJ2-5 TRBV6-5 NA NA TGTGCCAGCCGCGAGGGGGTTTCAGAGACCCAGTACTTC CASREGVSETQYF
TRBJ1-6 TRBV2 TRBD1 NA TGTGCCAGCAGGCCAGGGACAGGGGTTAGGTCACCCCTCCACTTT CASRPGTGVRSPLHF
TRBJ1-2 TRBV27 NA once TGTGCCAGCAGTTTAAGTTCCAGTCCTAACTATGGCTACACCTTC CASSLSSSPNYGYTF
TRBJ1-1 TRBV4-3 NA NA TGCGCCAGCAGCCAAGGGAAGGGCGGCACTGAAGCTTTCTTT CASSQGKGGTEAFF